Given below is one T cell receptor beta chain in context. Antigen unknown. From germline, CDR1 is MNHNS and CDR2 SASEGT. The length of the CDR3 is 14 residues. V was cut by 8 bases and J by 1 base, with 14 bases left in between. This record belongs to a study of T cell responses to AZD1222 COVID-19 vaccine. Study-level points and caveats: Baseline seropositivity occurred in only a handful of AZD1222 recipients. Clonal diversity may have been underestimated, and the donors were mostly white British, with more females than males. Nearly half of spike-specific TCRs reportedly target variant regions that are unmutated in the B.1.351 and B.1.1.7 variants. With two AZD1222 doses given, Spike-specific TCR breadth and depth both rose.

Sequenced by immunoSEQ multiplex PCR; TCRdb stores in-frame clones only, minus some. The sample holds around 130,000 clones, almost 95% seen once. The genes are TRBV6-1 and TRBJ1-2; D is uncertain. The TCR originated in an adult in good health. Sequences were derived from peripheral blood, sampled on day 0 of AZD1222 vaccination. The chain's CDR3 is CASPGFGLNYGYTF. The CDR3 nucleotides are TGTGCCAGCCCGGGGTTCGGACTTAACTATGGCTACACCTTC.